These T cell receptor beta chains were read from a single sample in a study of blood T cell repertoires in COVID-19. Clones were sequenced by immunoSEQ multiplex PCR, and TCRdb holds only the in-frame ones, with some missing. The sample holds about 91,000 clones; around 90% are singletons and the top ten take approximately 4.8%. Material: peripheral blood. All receptors derive from a woman aged 80 or over with active COVID-19. The CDR3 runs from the conserved cysteine through the conserved F or W. The D gene is left open where the match is weak. Part of the rows lack a size; the others show once, few, many or a class for expanded clones.

. | TRBJ2-1 | TRBV14 | . | CASSQGLGAGWANPYNEQFF | TGTGCCAGCAGCCAAGGTCTTGGTGCGGGGTGGGCAAATCCCTACAATGAGCAGTTCTTC
. | TRBJ2-7 | TRBV7-2 | TRBD2 | CASSLGGTKKEQYF | TGTGCCAGCAGCTTAGGAGGGACTAAAAAGGAGCAGTACTTC
. | TRBJ2-3 | TRBV18 | . | CASSPRRTDTQYF | TGTGCCAGCTCACCGCGCAGGACAGATACGCAGTATTTT
once | TRBJ2-1 | TRBV28 | . | CASSSPEGPGYNEQFF | TGTGCCAGCAGTTCTCCGGAGGGCCCGGGGTACAATGAGCAGTTCTTC
. | TRBJ1-1 | TRBV18 | . | CASSPLRSNTEAFF | TGTGCCAGCTCACCGCTGCGTTCGAACACTGAAGCTTTCTTT
. | TRBJ2-3 | TRBV4-2 | . | CASSQVQDKTTDTQYF | TGTGCCAGCAGCCAAGTCCAGGACAAAACTACAGATACGCAGTATTTT
once | TRBJ2-3 | TRBV9 | . | CASRETGSRTDTQYF | TGTGCCAGCCGAGAAACAGGGAGTCGCACAGATACGCAGTATTTT
. | TRBJ2-7 | TRBV2 | TRBD2 | CASSNGREAYEQYF | TGTGCCAGCAGTAACGGGAGGGAAGCCTACGAGCAGTACTTC
. | TRBJ2-3 | TRBV11-3 | TRBD2 | CASSARREGDTQYF | TGTGCCAGCAGCGCCCGGCGGGAGGGAGATACGCAGTATTTT
. | TRBJ2-1 | TRBV7-2 | . | CASSLYWGDSYNEQFF | TGTGCCAGCAGCTTGTATTGGGGCGACTCCTACAATGAGCAGTTCTTC
. | TRBJ2-7 | TRBV6-2/TRBV6-3 | . | CASSSFGTSEYEQYF | TGTGCCAGCAGTTCCTTTGGGACATCCGAGTACGAGCAGTACTTC
. | TRBJ2-5 | TRBV6-2/TRBV6-3 | . | CASSYGGETQYF | TGTGCCAGCAGTTACGGGGGGGAGACCCAGTACTTC
. | TRBJ1-2 | TRBV15 | . | CATSTSNYGYTF | TGTGCCACCAGCACCTCCAACTATGGCTACACCTTC
. | TRBJ2-3 | TRBV5-4 | . | CASSLERSWSTDTQYF | TGTGCCAGCAGCTTGGAGCGGAGTTGGAGCACAGATACGCAGTATTTT
once | TRBJ2-7 | TRBV5-1 | TRBD2 | CASARGAGPYEQYF | TGCGCCAGCGCCCGTGGAGCGGGACCCTACGAGCAGTACTTC
. | TRBJ2-3 | TRBV27 | . | CASTFTPSNTQYF | TGTGCCAGCACCTTTACTCCGTCTAATACGCAGTATTTT
few | TRBJ2-7 | TRBV7-2 | . | CASSLSQGYEQYF | TGTGCCAGCAGCTTGAGCCAGGGCTACGAGCAGTACTTC
once | TRBJ2-5 | TRBV9 | . | CASSVESGRETQYF | TGTGCCAGCAGCGTAGAGAGTGGGAGGGAGACCCAGTACTTC
. | TRBJ1-1 | TRBV6-2/TRBV6-3 | . | CASSYSNRLWTEAFF | TGTGCCAGCAGTTACTCGAACCGGTTGTGGACTGAAGCTTTCTTT
. | TRBJ1-2 | TRBV28 | TRBD1 | CASSFLDRGRYGYTF | TGTGCCAGCAGTTTCCTGGACAGGGGGCGGTATGGCTACACCTTC
. | TRBJ2-3 | TRBV3-1/TRBV3-2 | TRBD1 | CASSRDRADTQYF | TGTGCCAGCAGCCGAGACAGGGCCGATACGCAGTATTTT
. | TRBJ1-3 | TRBV25-1 | . | CASSEPGYSGNTIYF | TGTGCCAGCAGCGAACCGGGATACTCTGGAAACACCATATATTTT
. | TRBJ1-3 | TRBV28 | . | CASSDRGEIWAGNTIYF | TGTGCCAGCAGTGACCGGGGGGAAATATGGGCTGGAAACACCATATATTTT
. | TRBJ2-2 | TRBV6-6 | . | CASSSPGGDTGELFF | TGTGCCAGCAGTTCCCCAGGCGGGGACACCGGGGAGCTGTTTTTT
once | TRBJ2-3 | TRBV18 | . | CASSPRLTDTQYF | TGTGCCAGCTCACCGAGATTGACAGATACGCAGTATTTT
. | TRBJ2-1 | TRBV6-2/TRBV6-3 | TRBD2 | CASSYSPPSGVYNEQFF | TGTGCCAGCAGTTACTCACCCCCTAGCGGAGTCTACAATGAGCAGTTCTTC
. | TRBJ1-5 | TRBV20-1 | TRBD1 | CSASGGTGENQPQHF | TGCAGTGCTAGTGGCGGGACAGGGGAAAATCAGCCCCAGCATTTT
. | TRBJ2-1 | TRBV14 | TRBD2 | CASSHNWGLAQQGNEQFF | TGTGCCAGCAGCCATAATTGGGGACTAGCCCAACAGGGGAATGAGCAGTTCTTC
. | TRBJ2-1 | TRBV7-9 | . | CASSSRHSSNEQFF | TGTGCCAGCAGCTCCCGCCATAGTAGCAATGAGCAGTTCTTC
once | TRBJ1-1 | TRBV5-1 | TRBD1 | CASSPETGVGTEAFF | TGCGCCAGCAGCCCGGAAACAGGGGTGGGCACTGAAGCTTTCTTT
. | TRBJ1-2 | TRBV19 | TRBD1 | CASRPAGTGIGYTF | TGTGCCAGTAGGCCCGCCGGGACAGGGATTGGCTACACCTTC
once | TRBJ1-2 | TRBV14 | . | CASSQDFRYGYTF | TGTGCCAGCAGCCAAGATTTCCGCTATGGCTACACCTTC
once | TRBJ1-6 | TRBV28 | . | CASSPPRGSHSPLHF | TGTGCCAGCAGTCCACCCCGGGGGTCCCATTCACCCCTCCACTTT
. | TRBJ2-7 | TRBV9 | . | CASSRTGYEQYF | TGTGCCAGCAGCCGAACAGGGTACGAGCAGTACTTC
. | TRBJ1-5 | TRBV7-9 | TRBD1 | CASSLVSQAGGQPQHF | TGTGCCAGCAGCTTAGTCAGCCAGGCAGGGGGTCAGCCCCAGCATTTT
once | TRBJ2-3 | TRBV5-1 | TRBD2 | CASSRSPSGRASGTDTQYF | TGCGCCAGCAGCCGCTCACCTAGCGGGAGGGCTTCCGGCACAGATACGCAGTATTTT
once | TRBJ2-5 | TRBV7-3 | TRBD1 | CASSLTGTAETQYF | TGTGCCAGCAGCTTAACCGGGACAGCGGAGACCCAGTACTTC